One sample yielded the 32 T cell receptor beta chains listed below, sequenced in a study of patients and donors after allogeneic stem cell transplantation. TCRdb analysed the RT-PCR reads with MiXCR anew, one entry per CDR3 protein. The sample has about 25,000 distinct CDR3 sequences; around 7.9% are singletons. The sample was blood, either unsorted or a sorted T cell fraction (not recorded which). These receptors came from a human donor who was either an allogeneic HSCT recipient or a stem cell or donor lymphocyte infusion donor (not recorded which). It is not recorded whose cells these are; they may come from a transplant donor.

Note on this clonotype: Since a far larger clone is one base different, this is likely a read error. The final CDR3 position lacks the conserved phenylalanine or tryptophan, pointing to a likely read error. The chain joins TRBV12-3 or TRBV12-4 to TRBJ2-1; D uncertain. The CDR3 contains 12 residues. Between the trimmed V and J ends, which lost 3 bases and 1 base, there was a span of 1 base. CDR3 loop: CASSFSYNEQFS. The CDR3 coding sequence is TGTGCCAGCAGTTTTTCCTACAATGAGCAGTTCTCC.

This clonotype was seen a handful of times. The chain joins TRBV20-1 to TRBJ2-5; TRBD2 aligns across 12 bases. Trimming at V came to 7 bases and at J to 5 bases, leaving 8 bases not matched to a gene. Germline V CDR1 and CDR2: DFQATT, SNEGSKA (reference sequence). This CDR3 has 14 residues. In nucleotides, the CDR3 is TGCAGTGGCTTATTTACTAGCGGGGGGGAGACCCAGTACTTC. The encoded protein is CSGLFTSGGETQYF.

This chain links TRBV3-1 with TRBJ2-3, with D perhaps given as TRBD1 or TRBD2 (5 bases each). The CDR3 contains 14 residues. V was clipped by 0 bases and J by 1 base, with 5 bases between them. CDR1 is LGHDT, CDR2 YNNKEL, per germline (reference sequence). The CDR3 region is CASSQEGGTDTQYF. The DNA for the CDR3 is TGTGCCAGCAGCCAAGAGGGGGGCACAGATACGCAGTATTTT.

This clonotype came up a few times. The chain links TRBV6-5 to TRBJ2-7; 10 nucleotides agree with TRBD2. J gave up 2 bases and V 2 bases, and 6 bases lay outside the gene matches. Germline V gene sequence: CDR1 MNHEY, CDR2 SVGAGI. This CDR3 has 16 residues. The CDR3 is CASSYPGLADPYEQYF. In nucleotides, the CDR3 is TGTGCCAGCAGTTACCCCGGACTAGCGGACCCCTACGAGCAGTACTTC.

The CDR3 bases are TGTGCCAGCAGCTTGGCACAGAGGATGGACGAGCAGTACTTC. This gives the protein CASSLAQRMDEQYF. This sequence joins TRBV7-9 and TRBJ2-7; D not certain. This CDR3 has 14 amino acids. Trimming removed 3 bases from V and 5 bases from J, with 14 bases in between. Germline V CDR1 and CDR2: SEHNR, FQNEAQ (reference sequence).

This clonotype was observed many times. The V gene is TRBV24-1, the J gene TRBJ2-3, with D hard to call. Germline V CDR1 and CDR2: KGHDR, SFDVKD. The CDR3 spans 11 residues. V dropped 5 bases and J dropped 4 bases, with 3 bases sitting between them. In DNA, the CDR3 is TGTGCCACCAGTGCATCAGATACGCAGTATTTT. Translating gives CATSASDTQYF.

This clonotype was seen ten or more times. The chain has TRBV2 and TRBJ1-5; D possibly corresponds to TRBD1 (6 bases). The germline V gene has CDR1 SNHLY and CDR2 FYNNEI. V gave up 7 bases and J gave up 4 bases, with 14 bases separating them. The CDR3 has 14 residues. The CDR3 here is CASTLEGGNQPQHF. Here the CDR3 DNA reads TGTGCCAGCACCCTAGAGGGGGGTAATCAGCCCCAGCATTTT.

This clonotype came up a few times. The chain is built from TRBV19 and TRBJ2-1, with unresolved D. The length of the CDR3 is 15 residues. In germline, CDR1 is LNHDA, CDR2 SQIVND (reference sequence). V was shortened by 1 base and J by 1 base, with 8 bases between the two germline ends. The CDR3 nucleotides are TGTGCCAGTAGTATAGCTCTAGGTTCCTACAATGAGCAGTTCTTC. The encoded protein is CASSIALGSYNEQFF. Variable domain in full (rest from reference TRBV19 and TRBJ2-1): DGGITQSPKYLFRKEGQNVTLSCEQNLNHDAMYWYRQDPGQGLRLIYYSQIVNDFQKGDIAEGYSVSREKKESFPLTVTSAQKNPTAFYLCASSIALGSYNEQFFGPGTRLTVL.

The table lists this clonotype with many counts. CDR3 amino acids: CSGISWTSRYNEQFF. CDR3 in DNA: TGCAGCGGAATCTCTTGGACTTCTCGCTACAATGAGCAGTTCTTC. The gene calls are TRBV29-1 and TRBJ2-1; a weak D match, TRBD2 (5 bases). Per the germline V gene, CDR1 is SQVTM and CDR2 is ANQGSEA. CDR3 length: 15 amino acids. Trimming took 7 bases from V and 3 from J, leaving 19 bases between them.

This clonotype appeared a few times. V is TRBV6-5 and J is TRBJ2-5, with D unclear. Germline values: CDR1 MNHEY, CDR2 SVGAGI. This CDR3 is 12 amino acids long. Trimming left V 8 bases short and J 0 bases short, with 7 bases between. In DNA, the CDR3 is TGTGCCAGCGGGTGGTACCAAGAGACCCAGTACTTC. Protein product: CASGWYQETQYF.

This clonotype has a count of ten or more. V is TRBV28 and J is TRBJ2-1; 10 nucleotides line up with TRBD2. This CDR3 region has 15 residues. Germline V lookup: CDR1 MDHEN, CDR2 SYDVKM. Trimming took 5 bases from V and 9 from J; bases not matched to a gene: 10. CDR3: CASSTGAGGLGEQFF. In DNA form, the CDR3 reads TGTGCCAGCAGTACCGGAGCGGGAGGGCTTGGTGAGCAGTTCTTC.

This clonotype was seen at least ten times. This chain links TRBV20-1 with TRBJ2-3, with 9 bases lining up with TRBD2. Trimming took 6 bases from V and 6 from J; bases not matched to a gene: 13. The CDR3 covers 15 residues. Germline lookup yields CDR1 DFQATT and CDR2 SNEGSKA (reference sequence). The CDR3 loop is CSAVDSGGPPDTQYF. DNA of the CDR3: TGCAGTGCCGTAGATAGCGGGGGCCCTCCGGATACGCAGTATTTT.

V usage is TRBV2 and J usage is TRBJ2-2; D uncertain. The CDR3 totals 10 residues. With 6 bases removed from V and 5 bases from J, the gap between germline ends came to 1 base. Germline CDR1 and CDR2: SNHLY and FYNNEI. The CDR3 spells CASRTGELFF. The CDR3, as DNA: TGTGCCAGCAGGACCGGGGAGCTGTTTTTT.

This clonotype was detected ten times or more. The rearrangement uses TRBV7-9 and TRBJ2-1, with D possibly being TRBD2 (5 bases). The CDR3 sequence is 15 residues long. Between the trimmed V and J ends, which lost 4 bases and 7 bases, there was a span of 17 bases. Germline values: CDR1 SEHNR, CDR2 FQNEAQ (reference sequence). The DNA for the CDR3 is TGTGCCAGCAGCTCGAGCGGAAAGACCCTGAATGAGCAGTTCTTC. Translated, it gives CASSSSGKTLNEQFF.

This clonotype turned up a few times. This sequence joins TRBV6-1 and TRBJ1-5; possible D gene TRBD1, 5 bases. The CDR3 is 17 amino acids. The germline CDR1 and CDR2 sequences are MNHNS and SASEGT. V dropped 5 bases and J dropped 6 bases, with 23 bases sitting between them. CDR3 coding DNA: TGTGCCAGCAGTCCCCTCCCCCCGGGGCCCACGGGTCAGCCCCAGCATTTT. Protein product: CASSPLPPGPTGQPQHF.

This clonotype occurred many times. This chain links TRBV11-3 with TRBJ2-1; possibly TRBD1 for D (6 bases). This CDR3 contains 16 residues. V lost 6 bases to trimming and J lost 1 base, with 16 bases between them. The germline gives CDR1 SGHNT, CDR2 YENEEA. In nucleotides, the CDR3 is TGTGCCAGCAGTCCCCTGATAGGGGGATCCTACAATGAGCAGTTCTTC. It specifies CASSPLIGGSYNEQFF.

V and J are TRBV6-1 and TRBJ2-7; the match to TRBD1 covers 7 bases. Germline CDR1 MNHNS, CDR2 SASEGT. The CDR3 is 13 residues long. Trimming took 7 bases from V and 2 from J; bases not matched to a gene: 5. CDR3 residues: CASTPGQTYEQYF. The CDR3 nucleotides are TGTGCCAGCACCCCGGGACAGACCTACGAGCAGTACTTC.

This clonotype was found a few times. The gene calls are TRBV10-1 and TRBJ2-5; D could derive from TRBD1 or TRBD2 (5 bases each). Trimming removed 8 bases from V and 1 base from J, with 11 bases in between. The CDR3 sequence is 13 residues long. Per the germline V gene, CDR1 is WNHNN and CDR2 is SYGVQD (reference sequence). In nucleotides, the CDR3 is TGCGCCAGCGCCGGGACGGCCCAAGAGACCCAGTACTTC. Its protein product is CASAGTAQETQYF.

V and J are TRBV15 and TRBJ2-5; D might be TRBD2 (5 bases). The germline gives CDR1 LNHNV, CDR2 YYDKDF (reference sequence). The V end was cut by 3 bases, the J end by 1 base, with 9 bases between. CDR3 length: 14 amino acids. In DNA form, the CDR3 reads TGTGCCACCAGCAGGTTCGGGATCCAAGAGACCCAGTACTTC. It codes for CATSRFGIQETQYF.

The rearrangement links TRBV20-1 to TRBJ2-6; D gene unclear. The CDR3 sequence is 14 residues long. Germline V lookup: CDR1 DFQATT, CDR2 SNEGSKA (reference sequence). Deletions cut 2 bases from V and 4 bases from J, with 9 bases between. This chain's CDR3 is CSARKGTGANVLTF. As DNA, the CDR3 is TGCAGTGCTAGAAAGGGAACCGGGGCCAACGTCCTGACTTTC.

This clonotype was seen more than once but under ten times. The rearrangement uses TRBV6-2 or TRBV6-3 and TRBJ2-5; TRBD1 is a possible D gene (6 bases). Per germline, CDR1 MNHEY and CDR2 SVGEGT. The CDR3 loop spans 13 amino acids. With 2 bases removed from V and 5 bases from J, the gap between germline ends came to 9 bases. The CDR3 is CASSYHQGETQYF. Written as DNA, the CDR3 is TGTGCCAGCAGTTACCACCAGGGGGAGACCCAGTACTTC.

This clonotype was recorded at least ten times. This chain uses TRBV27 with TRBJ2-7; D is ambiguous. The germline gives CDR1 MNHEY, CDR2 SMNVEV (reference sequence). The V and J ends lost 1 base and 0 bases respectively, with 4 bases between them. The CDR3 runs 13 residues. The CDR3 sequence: CASSLFFSYEQYF. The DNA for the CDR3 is TGTGCCAGCAGTTTATTTTTCTCCTACGAGCAGTACTTC.

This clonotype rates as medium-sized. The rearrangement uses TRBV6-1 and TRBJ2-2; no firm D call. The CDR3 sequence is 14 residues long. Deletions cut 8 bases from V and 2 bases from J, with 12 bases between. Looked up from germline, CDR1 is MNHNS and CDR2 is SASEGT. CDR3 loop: CASPPRTNTGELFF. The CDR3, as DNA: TGTGCCAGCCCCCCGCGCACAAACACCGGGGAGCTGTTTTTT.

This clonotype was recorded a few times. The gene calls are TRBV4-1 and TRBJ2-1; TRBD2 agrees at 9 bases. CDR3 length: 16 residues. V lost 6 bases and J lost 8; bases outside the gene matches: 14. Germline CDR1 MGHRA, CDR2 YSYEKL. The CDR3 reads CASRASVAGVPDEQFF. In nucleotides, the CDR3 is TGCGCCAGCAGAGCTTCTGTAGCGGGAGTTCCGGATGAGCAGTTCTTC.

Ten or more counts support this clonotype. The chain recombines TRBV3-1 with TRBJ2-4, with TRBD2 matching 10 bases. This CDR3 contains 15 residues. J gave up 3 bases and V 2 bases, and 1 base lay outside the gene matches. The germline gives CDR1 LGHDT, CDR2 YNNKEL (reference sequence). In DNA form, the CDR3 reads TGTGCCAGCAGCCAACTAGCGGGAGACAAAAACATTCAGTACTTC. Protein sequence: CASSQLAGDKNIQYF.

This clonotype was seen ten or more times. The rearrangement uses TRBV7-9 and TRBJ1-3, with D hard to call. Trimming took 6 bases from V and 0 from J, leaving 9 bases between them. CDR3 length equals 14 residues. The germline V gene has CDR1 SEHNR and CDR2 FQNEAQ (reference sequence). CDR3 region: CASRQTGSGNTIYF. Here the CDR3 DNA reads TGTGCCAGCAGGCAGACGGGCTCTGGAAACACCATATATTTT. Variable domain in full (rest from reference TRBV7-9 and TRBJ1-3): DTGVSQNPRHKITKRGQNVTFRCDPISEHNRLYWYRQTLGQGPEFLTYFQNEAQLEKSRLLSDRFSAERPKGSFSTLEIQRTEQGDSAMYLCASRQTGSGNTIYFGEGSWLTVV.

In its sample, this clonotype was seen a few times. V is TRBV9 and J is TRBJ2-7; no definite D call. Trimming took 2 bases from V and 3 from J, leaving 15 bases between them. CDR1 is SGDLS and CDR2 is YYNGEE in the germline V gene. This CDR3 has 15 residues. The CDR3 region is CASSVRPAPLYEQYF. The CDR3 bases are TGTGCCAGCAGCGTGAGGCCAGCTCCACTCTACGAGCAGTACTTC.

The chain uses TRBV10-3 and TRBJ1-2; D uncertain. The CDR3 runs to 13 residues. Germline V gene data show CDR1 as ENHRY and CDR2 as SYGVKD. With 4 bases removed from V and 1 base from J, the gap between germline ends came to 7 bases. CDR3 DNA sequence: TGTGCCATCAGTGGACGGATTAACTATGGCTACACCTTC. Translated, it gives CAISGRINYGYTF.

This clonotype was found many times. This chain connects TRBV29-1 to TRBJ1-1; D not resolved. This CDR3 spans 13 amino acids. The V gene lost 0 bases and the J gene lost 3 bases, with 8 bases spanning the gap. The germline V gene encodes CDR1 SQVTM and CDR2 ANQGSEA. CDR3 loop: CSVEDGGYTEAFF. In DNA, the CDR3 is TGCAGCGTTGAAGATGGAGGGTACACTGAAGCTTTCTTT.

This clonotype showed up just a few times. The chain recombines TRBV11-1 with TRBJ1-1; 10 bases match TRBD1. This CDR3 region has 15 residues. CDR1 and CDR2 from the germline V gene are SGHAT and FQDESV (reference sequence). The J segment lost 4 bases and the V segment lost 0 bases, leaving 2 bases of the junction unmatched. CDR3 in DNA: TGTGCCAGCAGCTTAGCGGACAGGGGGTTCACTGAAGCTTTCTTT. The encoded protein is CASSLADRGFTEAFF.

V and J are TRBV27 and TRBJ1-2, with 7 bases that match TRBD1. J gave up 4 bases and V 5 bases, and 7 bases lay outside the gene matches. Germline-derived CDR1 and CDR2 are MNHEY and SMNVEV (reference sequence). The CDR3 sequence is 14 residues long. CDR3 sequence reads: CASSPFAGGYGYTF. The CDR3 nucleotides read TGTGCCAGCAGTCCCTTTGCAGGGGGCTATGGCTACACCTTC.

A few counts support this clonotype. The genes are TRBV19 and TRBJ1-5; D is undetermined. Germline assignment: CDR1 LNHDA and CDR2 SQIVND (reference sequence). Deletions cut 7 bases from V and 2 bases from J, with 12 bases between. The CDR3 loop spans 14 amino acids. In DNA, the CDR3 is TGTGCCAGTACCAATAAAGACCGCAATCAGCCCCAGCATTTT. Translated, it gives CASTNKDRNQPQHF.